The following is a T cell receptor (beta chain) sequence with its context. What it binds is unknown. Individual cDNA molecules each received unique molecular identifiers attached to them. Each CDR3 protein is one row after TCRdb ran MiXCR on the 5' RACE reads. The sample includes some 57,000 distinct CDR3 sequences, approximately 10% of them seen just once. These data are taken from a study of early T cells in non-severe SARS-CoV-2 infection. At the level of the study: Chains were not paired, and sequencing was done on bulk RNA from unsorted whole blood.

The V gene's germline CDR1 is MGHRA and CDR2 YSYEKL. V was cut by 6 bases and J by 6 bases, with 22 bases left in between. The CDR3 is 16 residues long. Overall study results and limits: Matching against VDJdb likely underestimated virus-specific expansions, favoring anti-spike CD8.

The chain joins TRBV4-1 to TRBJ2-3; tentative D call: TRBD2 (5 bases). The clonotype originates from an adult who was a healthcare worker with PCR-confirmed SARS-CoV-2 infection or an uninfected control (not recorded which). Sequenced material: whole blood. The CDR3 reads CASRKEAARGSDTQYF. CDR3 in DNA: TGCGCCAGCAGAAAGGAGGCAGCCCGGGGATCGGATACGCAGTATTTT.